These 3 T cell receptor beta chains originate from one sample sequenced in a study of cytomegalovirus exposure and HLA in healthy donors. Primers included in the PCR were 60 Vbeta and 13 Jbeta primers. Method: immunoSEQ multiplex PCR; TCRdb's copy keeps in-frame clones and lacks some. The table records approximately 100,000 clones, under 80% of them present only once. Sequencing was done on a sample of PBMCs. These TCRs come from a woman aged 45-65 years in good health and CMV-seropositive.

The rearrangement joins TRBV6-5 to TRBJ1-5; tentatively, D is TRBD1 (6 bases). Germline CDR1 is MNHEY and CDR2 is SVGAGI. V was trimmed by 5 bases and J by 4 bases, leaving 15 bases between them. The CDR3 is made up of 15 amino acids. The CDR3 DNA is TGTGCCAGCAGTCCAAGATGGGACAATAATCAGCCCCAGCATTTT. Its translation is CASSPRWDNNQPQHF.

The chain recombines TRBV9 with TRBJ1-2, with a weak D call TRBD1 (5 bases). Germline CDR1 is SGDLS and CDR2 is YYNGEE. The CDR3 runs to 15 residues. Trimming stripped 0 bases from V and 2 bases from J, with 11 bases between. CDR3 protein: CASSVGGISNYGYTF. CDR3 DNA: TGTGCCAGCAGCGTAGGGGGCATTTCCAACTATGGCTACACCTTC. Full variable domain (outside the CDR3, taken from reference TRBV9 and TRBJ1-2): DSGVTQTPKHLITATGQRVTLRCSPRSGDLSVYWYQQSLDQGLQFLIQYYNGEERAKGNILERFSAQQFPDLHSELNLSSLELGDSALYFCASSVGGISNYGYTFGSGTRLTVV.

A few counts support this clone. The chain has TRBV9 and TRBJ2-3, with TRBD2 matching 7 bases. The CDR3 is 15 amino acids. The V gene's germline CDR1 is SGDLS and CDR2 YYNGEE. V lost 4 bases, J lost 3 bases, and 8 bases stayed unmatched. CDR3 region: CASSFRSGGTDTQYF. In DNA form, the CDR3 reads TGTGCCAGCAGCTTTCGTTCGGGGGGAACAGATACGCAGTATTTT.